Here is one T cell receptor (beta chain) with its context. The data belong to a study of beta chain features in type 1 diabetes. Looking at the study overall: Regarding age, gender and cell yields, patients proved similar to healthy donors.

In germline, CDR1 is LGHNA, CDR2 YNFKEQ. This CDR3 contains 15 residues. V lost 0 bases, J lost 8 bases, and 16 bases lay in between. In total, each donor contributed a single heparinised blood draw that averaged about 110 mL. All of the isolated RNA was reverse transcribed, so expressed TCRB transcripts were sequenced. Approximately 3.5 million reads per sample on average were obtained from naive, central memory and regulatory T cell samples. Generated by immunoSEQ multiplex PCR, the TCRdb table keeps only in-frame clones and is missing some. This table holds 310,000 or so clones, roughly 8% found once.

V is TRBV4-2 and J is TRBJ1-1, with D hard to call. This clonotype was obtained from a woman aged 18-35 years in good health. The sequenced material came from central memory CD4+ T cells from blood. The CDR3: CASSQEGTGSREAFF. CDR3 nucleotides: TGTGCCAGCAGCCAAGAGGGCACGGGGTCCCGAGAAGCTTTCTTT.